A selection of T cell receptor beta chains follows, all from one sample in a study of vaccination effects on CD4 cells after COVID-19. Antigen specificity for these receptors is unknown. Only in-frame clones appear in the TCRdb table, and some are missing; sequencing was by immunoSEQ multiplex PCR. The sample has 30,000 to 45,000 clones, roughly 66% seen once; the top ten hold about 15%. Sample: CD4+ T cells from PBMCs cultured with HCoV-OC43 spike peptides, taken before COVID-19 vaccination. The receptors here all came from a human donor who received a COVID-19 vaccine. The CDR3 runs from the conserved cysteine through the conserved F or W. D genes are given only for firm matches. Not all rows give a size; the values are once, few, many and, for expanded clones, a class.

j_gene	v_gene	len	abundance	d_gene	CDR3nt	CDR3aa
TRBJ1-2	TRBV6-6	13	NA	NA	TGTGCCAGCAGTTACGAAGAAGGTTATGGCTACACCTTC	CASSYEEGYGYTF
TRBJ1-5	TRBV5-1	14	few	TRBD1	TGCGCCAGCAGCTTGACAGGGGTAGATCAGCCCCAGCATTTT	CASSLTGVDQPQHF
TRBJ2-5	TRBV5-6	13	NA	NA	TGTGCCAGCAGCTTGATGGGGGGAGAGACCCAGTACTTC	CASSLMGGETQYF
TRBJ1-5	TRBV7-2	13	NA	NA	TGTGCCAGCAGCTTAGGTGACCCAATGCCCCAGCATTTT	CASSLGDPMPQHF
TRBJ2-7	TRBV3-1/TRBV3-2	13	NA	TRBD1	TGTGCCAGCGGGCGACAGGGGGCGTACGAGCAGTACTTC	CASGRQGAYEQYF
TRBJ1-1	TRBV7-9	14	NA	NA	TGTGCCAGTCAGGCCGGATTGGTGAACACTGAAGCTTTCTTT	CASQAGLVNTEAFF
TRBJ1-1	TRBV6-5	13	NA	NA	TGTGCCAGCAAGCTACAGGGAAGGACTGAAGCTTTCTTT	CASKLQGRTEAFF
TRBJ1-5	TRBV15	19	NA	TRBD1	TGTGCCACCAGCCCCAGCGAGGACAGGGGGAGGTGGGGCAATCAGCCCCAGCATTTT	CATSPSEDRGRWGNQPQHF
TRBJ1-5	TRBV3-1/TRBV3-2	14	NA	NA	TGTGCCAGCCAAGACAGCCGAAATAGGGGGCCCCAGCATTTT	CASQDSRNRGPQHF
TRBJ1-6	TRBV7-9	17	NA	TRBD1	TGTGCCAGCAGCCCGAGGCCGGGACAGGGATTAGGTTCACCCCTCCACTTT	CASSPRPGQGLGSPLHF
TRBJ1-6	TRBV19	14	NA	TRBD1	TGTGCCAGCTCCGGGGGACAGGGATATTCACCCCTCCACTTT	CASSGGQGYSPLHF
TRBJ1-3	TRBV27	13	few	NA	TGTGCCAGCAGTATAAACAGTGGAAACACCATATATTTT	CASSINSGNTIYF
TRBJ1-1	TRBV12-3/TRBV12-4	13	few	NA	TGTGCCAGCAGGGTGGCAGGGTATGGTGAAGCTTTCTTT	CASRVAGYGEAFF
TRBJ2-5	TRBV7-9	14	NA	TRBD1	TGTGCCAGCAGCTTTACAGGGGTGGGAGAGACCCAGTACTTC	CASSFTGVGETQYF